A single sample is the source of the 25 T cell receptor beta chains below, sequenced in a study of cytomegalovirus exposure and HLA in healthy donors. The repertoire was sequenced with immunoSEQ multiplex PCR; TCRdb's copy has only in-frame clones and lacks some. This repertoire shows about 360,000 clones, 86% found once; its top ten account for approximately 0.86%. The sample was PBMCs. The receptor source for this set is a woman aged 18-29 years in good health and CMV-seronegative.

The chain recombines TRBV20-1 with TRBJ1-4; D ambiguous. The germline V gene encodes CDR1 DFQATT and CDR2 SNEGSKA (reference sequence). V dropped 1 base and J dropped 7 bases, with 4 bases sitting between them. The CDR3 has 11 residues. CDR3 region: CSARGAEKLFF. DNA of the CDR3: TGCAGTGCTAGAGGGGCTGAAAAACTGTTTTTT.

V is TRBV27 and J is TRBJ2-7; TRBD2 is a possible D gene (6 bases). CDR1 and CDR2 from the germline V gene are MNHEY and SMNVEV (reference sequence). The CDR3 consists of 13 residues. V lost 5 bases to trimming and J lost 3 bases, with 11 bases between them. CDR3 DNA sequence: TGTGCCAGCAGTAGGCAGGGAGGCTACGAGCAGTACTTC. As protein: CASSRQGGYEQYF.

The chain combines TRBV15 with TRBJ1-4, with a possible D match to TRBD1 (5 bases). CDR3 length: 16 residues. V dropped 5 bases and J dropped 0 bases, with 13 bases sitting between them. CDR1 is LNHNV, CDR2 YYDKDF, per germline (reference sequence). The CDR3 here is CATSRQLTATNEKLFF. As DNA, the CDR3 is TGTGCCACCAGCCGACAGCTCACTGCAACTAATGAAAAACTGTTTTTT.

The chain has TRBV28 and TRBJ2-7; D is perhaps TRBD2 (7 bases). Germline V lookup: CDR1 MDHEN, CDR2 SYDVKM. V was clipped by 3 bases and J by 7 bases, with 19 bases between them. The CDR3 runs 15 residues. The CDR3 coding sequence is TGTGCCAGCAGTTTCGGGCGGGGGCTACCTCGGGAGCAGTACTTC. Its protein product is CASSFGRGLPREQYF.

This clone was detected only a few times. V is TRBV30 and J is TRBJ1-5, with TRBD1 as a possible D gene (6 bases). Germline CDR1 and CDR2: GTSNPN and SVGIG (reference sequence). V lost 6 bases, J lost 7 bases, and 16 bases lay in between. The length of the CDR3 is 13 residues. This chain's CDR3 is CACSTGQLQPQHF. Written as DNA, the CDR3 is TGTGCCTGTTCGACAGGCCAGCTCCAGCCCCAGCATTTT.

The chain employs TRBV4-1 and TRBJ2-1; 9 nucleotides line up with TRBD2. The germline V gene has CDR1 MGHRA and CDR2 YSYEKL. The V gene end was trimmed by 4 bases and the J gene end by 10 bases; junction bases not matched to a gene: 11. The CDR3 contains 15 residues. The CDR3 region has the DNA TGCGCCAGCAGCCCCCGTTTAGCGGGAGCACTCGAGCAGTTCTTC. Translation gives CASSPRLAGALEQFF.

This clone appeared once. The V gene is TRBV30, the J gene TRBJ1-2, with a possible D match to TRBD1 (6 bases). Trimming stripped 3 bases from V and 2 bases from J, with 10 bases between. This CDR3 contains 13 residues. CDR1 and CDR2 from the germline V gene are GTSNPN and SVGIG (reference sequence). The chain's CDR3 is CAWSLTGNYGYTF. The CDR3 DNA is TGTGCCTGGAGCCTCACAGGGAACTATGGCTACACCTTC.

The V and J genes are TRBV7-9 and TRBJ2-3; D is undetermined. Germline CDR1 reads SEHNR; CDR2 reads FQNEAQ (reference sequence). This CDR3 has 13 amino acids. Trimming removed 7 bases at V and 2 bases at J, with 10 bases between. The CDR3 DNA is TGTGCCAGCACCCAGACTCACACAGATACGCAGTATTTT. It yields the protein CASTQTHTDTQYF.

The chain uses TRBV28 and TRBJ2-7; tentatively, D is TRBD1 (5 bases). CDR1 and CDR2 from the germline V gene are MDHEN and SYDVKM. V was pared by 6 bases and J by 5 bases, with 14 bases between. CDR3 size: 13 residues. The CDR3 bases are TGTGCCAGCAGCCCCGTAGGGGCTAACGAGCAGTACTTC. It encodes CASSPVGANEQYF.

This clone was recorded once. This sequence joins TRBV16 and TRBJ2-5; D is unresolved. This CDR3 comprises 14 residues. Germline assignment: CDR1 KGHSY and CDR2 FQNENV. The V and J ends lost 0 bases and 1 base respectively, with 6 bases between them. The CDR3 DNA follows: TGTGCCAGCAGCCAATCTGCCAGCCAAGAGACCCAGTACTTC. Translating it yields CASSQSASQETQYF.

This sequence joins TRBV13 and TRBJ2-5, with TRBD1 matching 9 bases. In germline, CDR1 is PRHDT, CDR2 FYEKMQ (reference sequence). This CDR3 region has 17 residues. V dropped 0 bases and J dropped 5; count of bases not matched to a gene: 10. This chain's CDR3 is CASSLGTGGGIRETQYF. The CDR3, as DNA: TGTGCCAGCAGCTTAGGAACAGGGGGCGGTATTAGGGAGACCCAGTACTTC.

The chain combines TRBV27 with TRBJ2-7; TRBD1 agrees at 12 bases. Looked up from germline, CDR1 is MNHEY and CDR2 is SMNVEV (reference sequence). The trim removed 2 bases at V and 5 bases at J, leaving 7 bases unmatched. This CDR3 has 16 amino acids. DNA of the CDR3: TGTGCCAGCAGTTTAAGGTGGGGACAGGGGGCCAACGAGCAGTACTTC. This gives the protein CASSLRWGQGANEQYF.

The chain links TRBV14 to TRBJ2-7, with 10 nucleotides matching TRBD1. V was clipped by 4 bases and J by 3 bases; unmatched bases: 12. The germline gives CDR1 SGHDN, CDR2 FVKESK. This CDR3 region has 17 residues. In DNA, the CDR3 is TGTGCCAGCAGCCCCCAATTCGGGACAGGGGCTTTCTACGAGCAGTACTTC. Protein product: CASSPQFGTGAFYEQYF.

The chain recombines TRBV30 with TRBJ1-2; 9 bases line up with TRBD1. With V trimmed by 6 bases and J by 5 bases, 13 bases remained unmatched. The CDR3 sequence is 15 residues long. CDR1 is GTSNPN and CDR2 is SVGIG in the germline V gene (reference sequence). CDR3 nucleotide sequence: TGTGCCTGTTCCGGGACAGGGCGATTTTTATATGGCTACACCTTC. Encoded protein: CACSGTGRFLYGYTF.

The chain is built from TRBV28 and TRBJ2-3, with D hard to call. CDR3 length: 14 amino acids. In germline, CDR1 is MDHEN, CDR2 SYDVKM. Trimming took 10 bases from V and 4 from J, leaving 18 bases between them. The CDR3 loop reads CATRSAQPADTQYF. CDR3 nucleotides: TGTGCCACCCGCAGCGCCCAGCCCGCAGATACGCAGTATTTT.

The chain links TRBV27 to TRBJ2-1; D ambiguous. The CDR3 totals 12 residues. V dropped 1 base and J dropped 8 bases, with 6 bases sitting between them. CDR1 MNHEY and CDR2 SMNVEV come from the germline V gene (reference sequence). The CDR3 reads CASSLFPDEQFF. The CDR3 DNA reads TGTGCCAGCAGTTTATTCCCTGATGAGCAGTTCTTC.

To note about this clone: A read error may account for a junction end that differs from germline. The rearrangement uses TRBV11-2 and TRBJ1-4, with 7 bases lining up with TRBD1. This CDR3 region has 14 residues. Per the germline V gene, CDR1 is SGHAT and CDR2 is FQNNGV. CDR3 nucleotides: TGTGCCAGCAGTTTAGGGGGCGCAGGGGAAAAACTGTTTTTT. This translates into CASSLGGAGEKLFF.

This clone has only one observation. CDR3 nucleotide sequence: TGCGCCAGCAGCACCTCCATCGGACTAGCGGGGGGATACAATGAGCAGTTCTTC. It translates to CASSTSIGLAGGYNEQFF. The chain joins TRBV4-1 to TRBJ2-1; TRBD2 agrees at 14 bases. V lost 5 bases and J lost 4; bases outside the gene matches: 10. The CDR3 is 18 amino acids. Germline V gene sequence: CDR1 MGHRA, CDR2 YSYEKL.

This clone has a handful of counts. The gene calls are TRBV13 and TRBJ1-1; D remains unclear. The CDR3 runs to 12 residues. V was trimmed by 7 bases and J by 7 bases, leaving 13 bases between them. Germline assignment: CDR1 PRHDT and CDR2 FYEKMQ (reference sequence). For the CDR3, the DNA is TGTGCCAGCACCTCCCGGGAGGGTGAAGCTTTCTTT. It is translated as CASTSREGEAFF.

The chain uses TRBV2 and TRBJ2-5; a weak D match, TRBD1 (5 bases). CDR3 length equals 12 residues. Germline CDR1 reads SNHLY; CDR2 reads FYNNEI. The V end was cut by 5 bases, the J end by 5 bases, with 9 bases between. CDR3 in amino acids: CASSRRQETQYF. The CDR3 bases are TGTGCCAGCAGTCGTAGACAGGAGACCCAGTACTTC.

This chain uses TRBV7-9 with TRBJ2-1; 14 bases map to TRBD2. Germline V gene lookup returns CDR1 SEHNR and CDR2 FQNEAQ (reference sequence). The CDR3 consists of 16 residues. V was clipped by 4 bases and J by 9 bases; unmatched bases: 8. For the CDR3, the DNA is TGTGCCAGCAGCTGGACTAGCGGGGGGATTACAATTGAGCAGTTCTTC. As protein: CASSWTSGGITIEQFF.

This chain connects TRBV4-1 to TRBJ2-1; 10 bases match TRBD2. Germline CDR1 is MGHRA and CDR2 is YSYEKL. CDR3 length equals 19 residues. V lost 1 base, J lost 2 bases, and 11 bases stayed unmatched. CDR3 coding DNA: TGCGCCAGCAGCCAAGTCAGCGGGAGGGGCCGGTTAACCTACAATGAGCAGTTCTTC. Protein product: CASSQVSGRGRLTYNEQFF.

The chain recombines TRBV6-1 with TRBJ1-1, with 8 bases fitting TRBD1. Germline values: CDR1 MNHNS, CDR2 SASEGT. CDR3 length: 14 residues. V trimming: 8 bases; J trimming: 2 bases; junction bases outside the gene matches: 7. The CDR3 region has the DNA TGTGCCAGCGGAACGGGACAGGCAAACACTGAAGCTTTCTTT. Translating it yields CASGTGQANTEAFF.

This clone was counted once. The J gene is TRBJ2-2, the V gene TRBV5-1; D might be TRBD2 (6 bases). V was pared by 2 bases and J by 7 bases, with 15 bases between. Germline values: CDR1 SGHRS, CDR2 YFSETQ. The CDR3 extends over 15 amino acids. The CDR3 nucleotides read TGCGCCAGCAGCTTCGTAAAATCGGGAGACGGGGAGCTGTTTTTT. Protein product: CASSFVKSGDGELFF.

Written as DNA, the CDR3 is TGTGCCAGCAGTAAAGACAGGGTCCCCTATGGCTACACCTTC. The encoded protein is CASSKDRVPYGYTF. The chain joins TRBV6-5 to TRBJ1-2; 7 bases are shared with TRBD1. Trimming removed 5 bases from V and 4 bases from J; junction bases left unmatched: 7. Germline lookup yields CDR1 MNHEY and CDR2 SVGAGI. CDR3 length equals 14 residues.